The rows below give T cell receptor beta chains drawn from one sample of a study of cytomegalovirus exposure and HLA in healthy donors. Only in-frame clones appear in the TCRdb table, and some are missing; sequencing was by immunoSEQ multiplex PCR. Counted here are about 140,000 clones, 60% to 80% occurring once; the ten biggest clones make up 2.5% to 4%. Sequenced: PBMCs. The receptors were sampled from a man in his forties in good health and CMV-seronegative. The conserved cysteine and the conserved F or W are not part of the CDR3 here.

>TRBJ1-1|TRBV5-1
ASSQLPRQGVRNTEAF
>TRBJ2-3|TRBV19
ASSISLYRGEGTTTDTQY
>TRBJ2-7|TRBV10-2
ASSDDGTGVFREQY
>.|TRBV30
AWRRDRASYEQY
>TRBJ1-2|TRBV7-9
ASSPVEENYGYT
>TRBJ1-5|TRBV4-2
ASSQTGRNQPQH
>TRBJ1-2|TRBV10-3
AISEDRGYGYT
>TRBJ1-3|TRBV5-1
ASSLDYSGNTIY
>TRBJ2-1|TRBV5-1
ASAPRSSSYNEQF
>TRBJ2-1|TRBV6-5
ASSYAAGGPYEQF
>TRBJ1-1|TRBV19
ASSKNRDEAF
>TRBJ2-5|TRBV19
ASSRLAGGWETQY
>TRBJ1-2|TRBV2
ASTLQGSYGYT
>TRBJ1-5|TRBV28
ASSLRGRSNQPQH
>TRBJ1-3|TRBV14
ASSQSSFLNTIY
>TRBJ2-7|TRBV27
ASSRYDRGTMGIKQY
>TRBJ2-2|TRBV7-3
ASSLRLGDTGELF
>TRBJ1-5|TRBV7-2
ASSLGTGFQPQH
>TRBJ2-7|TRBV10-3
AIRRTGTGNEQY
>TRBJ2-7|TRBV5-1
ASSGQGSSEQY
>TRBJ1-2|TRBV13
ASSSFGQGRNYGYT
>TRBJ2-2|TRBV9
ASSYTIGENTGELF
>TRBJ2-3|TRBV5-6
ASSLGEYTQY
>TRBJ1-1|TRBV15
ATSPRQNTEAF
>TRBJ1-4|TRBV27
ASAQRQGAEKLF
>TRBJ1-1|TRBV18
ASSSDRGPNTEAF
>TRBJ2-1|TRBV12-5
ASGLQGREQF
>TRBJ2-3|TRBV10-3
AISELSADTQY
>TRBJ1-1|TRBV5-6
ASSLVTGRNTEAF
>TRBJ1-5|TRBV5-5
ASSLGDTRNQPQH
>TRBJ2-3|TRBV23-1
ASSHAWTSGGGRTDTQY
>TRBJ1-1|TRBV7-9
ASTPPGNMNTEAF
>TRBJ1-2|TRBV28
ASSFLGDRGVGGYT